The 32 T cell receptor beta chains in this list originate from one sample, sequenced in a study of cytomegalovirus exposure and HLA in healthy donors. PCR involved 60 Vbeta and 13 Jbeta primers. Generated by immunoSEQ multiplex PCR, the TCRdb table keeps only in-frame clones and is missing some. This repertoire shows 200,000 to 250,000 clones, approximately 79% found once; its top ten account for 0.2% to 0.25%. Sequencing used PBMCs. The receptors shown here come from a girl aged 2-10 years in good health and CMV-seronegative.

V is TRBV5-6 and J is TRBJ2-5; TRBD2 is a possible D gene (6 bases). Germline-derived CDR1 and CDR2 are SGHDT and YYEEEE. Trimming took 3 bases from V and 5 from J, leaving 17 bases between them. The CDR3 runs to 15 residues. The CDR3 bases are TGTGCCAGCAGCTCGCGACTAGGGCCGGAGGAGACCCAGTACTTC. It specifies CASSSRLGPEETQYF.

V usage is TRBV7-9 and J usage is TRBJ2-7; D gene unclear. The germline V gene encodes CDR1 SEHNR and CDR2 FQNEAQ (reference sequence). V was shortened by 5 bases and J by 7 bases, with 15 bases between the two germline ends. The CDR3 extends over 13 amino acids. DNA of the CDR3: TGTGCCAGCAGCCCTGGGTCTGCGAGGGAGCAGTACTTC. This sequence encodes CASSPGSAREQYF. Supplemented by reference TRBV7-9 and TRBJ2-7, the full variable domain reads DTGVSQNPRHKITKRGQNVTFRCDPISEHNRLYWYRQTLGQGPEFLTYFQNEAQLEKSRLLSDRFSAERPKGSFSTLEIQRTEQGDSAMYLCASSPGSAREQYFGPGTRLTVT.

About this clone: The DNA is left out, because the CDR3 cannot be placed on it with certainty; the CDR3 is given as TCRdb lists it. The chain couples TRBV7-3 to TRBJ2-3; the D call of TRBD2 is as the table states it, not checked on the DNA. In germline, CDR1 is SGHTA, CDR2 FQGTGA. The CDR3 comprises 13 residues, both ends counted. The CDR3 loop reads CASSFGPGSQRYF.

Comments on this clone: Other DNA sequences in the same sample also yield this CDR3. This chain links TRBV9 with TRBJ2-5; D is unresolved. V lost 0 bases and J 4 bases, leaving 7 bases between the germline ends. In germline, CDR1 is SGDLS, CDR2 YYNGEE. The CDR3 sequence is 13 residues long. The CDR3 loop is CASSVGVRETQYF. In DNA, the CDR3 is TGTGCCAGCAGCGTAGGAGTTCGAGAGACCCAGTACTTC.

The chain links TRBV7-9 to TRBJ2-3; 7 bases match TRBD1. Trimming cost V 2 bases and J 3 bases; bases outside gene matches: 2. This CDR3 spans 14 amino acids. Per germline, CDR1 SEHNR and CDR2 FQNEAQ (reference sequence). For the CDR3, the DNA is TGTGCCAGCAGCTTACAACAGGGGACAGATACGCAGTATTTT. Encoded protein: CASSLQQGTDTQYF. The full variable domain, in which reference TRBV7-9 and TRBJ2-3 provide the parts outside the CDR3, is DTGVSQNPRHKITKRGQNVTFRCDPISEHNRLYWYRQTLGQGPEFLTYFQNEAQLEKSRLLSDRFSAERPKGSFSTLEIQRTEQGDSAMYLCASSLQQGTDTQYFGPGTRLTVL.

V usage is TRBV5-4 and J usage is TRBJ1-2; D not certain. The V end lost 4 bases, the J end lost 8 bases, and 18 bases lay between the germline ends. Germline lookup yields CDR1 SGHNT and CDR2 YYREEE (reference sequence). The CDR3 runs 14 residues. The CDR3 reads CASSTPGRDKGYTF. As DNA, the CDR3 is TGTGCCAGCAGCACTCCGGGGAGGGATAAAGGCTACACCTTC.

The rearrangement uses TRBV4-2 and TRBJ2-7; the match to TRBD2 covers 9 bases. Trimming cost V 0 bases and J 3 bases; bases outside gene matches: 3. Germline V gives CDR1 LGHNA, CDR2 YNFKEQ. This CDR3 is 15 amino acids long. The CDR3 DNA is TGTGCCAGCAGCCAAGAGGGACTAGCCCTCTACGAGCAGTACTTC. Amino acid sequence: CASSQEGLALYEQYF.

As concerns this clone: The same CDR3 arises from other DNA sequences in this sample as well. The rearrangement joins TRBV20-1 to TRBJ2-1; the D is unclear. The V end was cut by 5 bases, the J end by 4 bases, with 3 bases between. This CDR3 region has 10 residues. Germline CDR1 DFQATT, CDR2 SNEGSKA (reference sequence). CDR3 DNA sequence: TGCAGTGCTTTATACAATGAGCAGTTCTTC. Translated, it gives CSALYNEQFF.

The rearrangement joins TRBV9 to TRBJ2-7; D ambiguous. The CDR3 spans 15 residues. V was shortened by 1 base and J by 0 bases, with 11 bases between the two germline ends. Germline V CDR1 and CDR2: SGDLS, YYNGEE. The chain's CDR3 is CASSVSFASSYEQYF. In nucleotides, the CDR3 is TGTGCCAGCAGCGTATCGTTCGCGAGCTCCTACGAGCAGTACTTC.

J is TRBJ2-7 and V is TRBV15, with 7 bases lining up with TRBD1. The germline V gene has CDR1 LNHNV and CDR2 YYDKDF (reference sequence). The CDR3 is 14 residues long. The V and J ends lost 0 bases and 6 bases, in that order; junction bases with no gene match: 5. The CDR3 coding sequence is TGTGCCACCAGCAGAGAGGTGACAGGGCGCGAGCAGTACTTC. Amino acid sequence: CATSREVTGREQYF.

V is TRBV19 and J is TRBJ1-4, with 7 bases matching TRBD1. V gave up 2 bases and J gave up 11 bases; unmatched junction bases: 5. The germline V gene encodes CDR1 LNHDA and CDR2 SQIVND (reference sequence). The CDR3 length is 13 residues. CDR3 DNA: TGTGCCAGTAGTATACTCCGGACAGGCAAACTGTTTTTT. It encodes CASSILRTGKLFF. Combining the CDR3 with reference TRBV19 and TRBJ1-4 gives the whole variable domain DGGITQSPKYLFRKEGQNVTLSCEQNLNHDAMYWYRQDPGQGLRLIYYSQIVNDFQKGDIAEGYSVSREKKESFPLTVTSAQKNPTAFYLCASSILRTGKLFFGSGTQLSVL.

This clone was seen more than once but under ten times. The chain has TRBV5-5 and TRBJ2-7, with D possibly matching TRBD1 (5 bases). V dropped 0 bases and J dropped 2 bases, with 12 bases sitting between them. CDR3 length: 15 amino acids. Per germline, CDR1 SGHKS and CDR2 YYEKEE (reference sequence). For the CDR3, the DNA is TGTGCCAGCAGCTTGGGCCCGACAGAGACCTACGAGCAGTACTTC. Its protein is CASSLGPTETYEQYF.

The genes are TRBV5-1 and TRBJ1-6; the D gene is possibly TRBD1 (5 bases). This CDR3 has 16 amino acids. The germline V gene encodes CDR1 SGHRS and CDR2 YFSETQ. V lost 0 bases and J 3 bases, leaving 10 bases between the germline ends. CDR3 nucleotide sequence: TGCGCCAGCAGCTTGGACGCAGGGTTCTATAATTCACCCCTCCACTTT. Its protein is CASSLDAGFYNSPLHF.

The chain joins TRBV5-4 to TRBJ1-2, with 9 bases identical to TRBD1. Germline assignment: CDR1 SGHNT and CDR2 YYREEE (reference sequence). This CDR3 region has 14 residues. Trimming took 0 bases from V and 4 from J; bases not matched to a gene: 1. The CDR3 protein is CASSLGTGAYGYTF. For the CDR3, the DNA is TGTGCCAGCAGCTTGGGGACAGGGGCCTATGGCTACACCTTC.

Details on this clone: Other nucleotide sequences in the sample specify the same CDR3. The CDR3 DNA reads TGTGCCAGCAGTGAGAGCGGAGATACGCAGTATTTT. It specifies CASSESGDTQYF. This chain links TRBV6-1 with TRBJ2-3; a weak D match, TRBD2 (5 bases). Germline values: CDR1 MNHNS, CDR2 SASEGT. V was cut by 3 bases and J by 5 bases, with 6 bases left in between. This CDR3 contains 12 residues.

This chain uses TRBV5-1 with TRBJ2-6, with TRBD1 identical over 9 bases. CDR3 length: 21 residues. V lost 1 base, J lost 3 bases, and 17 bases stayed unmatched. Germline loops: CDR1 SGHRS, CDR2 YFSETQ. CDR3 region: CASSLSLAGQGMSGGANVLTF. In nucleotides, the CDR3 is TGCGCCAGCAGCTTGTCCTTAGCCGGACAGGGGATGTCAGGTGGGGCCAACGTCCTGACTTTC.

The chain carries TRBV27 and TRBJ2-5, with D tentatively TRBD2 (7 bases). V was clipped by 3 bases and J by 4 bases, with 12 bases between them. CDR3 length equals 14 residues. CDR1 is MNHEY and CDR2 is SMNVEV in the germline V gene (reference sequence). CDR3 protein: CASSLGRGGETQYF. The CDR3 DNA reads TGTGCCAGCAGTTTGGGGAGGGGGGGAGAGACCCAGTACTTC.

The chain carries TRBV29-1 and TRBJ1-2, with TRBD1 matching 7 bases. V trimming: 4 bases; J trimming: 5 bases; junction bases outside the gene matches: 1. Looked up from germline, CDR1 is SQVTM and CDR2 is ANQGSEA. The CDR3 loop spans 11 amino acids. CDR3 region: CSVGQGYGYTF. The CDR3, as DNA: TGCAGCGTTGGACAGGGATATGGCTACACCTTC. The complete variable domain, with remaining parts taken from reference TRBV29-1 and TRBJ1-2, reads SAVISQKPSRDICQRGTSLTIQCQVDSQVTMMFWYRQQPGQSLTLIATANQGSEATYESGFVIDKFPISRPNLTFSTLTVSNMSPEDSSIYLCSVGQGYGYTFGSGTRLTVV.

The CDR3 nucleotides read TGTGCCAGCCGGGACAGCCCAAATGAAAAACTGTTTTTT. This sequence encodes CASRDSPNEKLFF. This chain uses TRBV7-6 with TRBJ1-4, with 7 bases aligning to TRBD1. Germline V CDR1 and CDR2: SGHVS, FNYEAQ. The CDR3 length is 13 residues. With 8 bases clipped from V and 5 bases from J, the junction kept 5 bases outside the gene matches.

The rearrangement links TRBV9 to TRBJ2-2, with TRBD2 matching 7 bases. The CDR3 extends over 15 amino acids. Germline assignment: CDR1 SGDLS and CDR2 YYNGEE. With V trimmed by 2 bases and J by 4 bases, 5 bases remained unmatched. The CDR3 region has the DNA TGTGCCAGCAGCGTCCTAGCGGAATCCACCGGGGAGCTGTTTTTT. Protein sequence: CASSVLAESTGELFF.

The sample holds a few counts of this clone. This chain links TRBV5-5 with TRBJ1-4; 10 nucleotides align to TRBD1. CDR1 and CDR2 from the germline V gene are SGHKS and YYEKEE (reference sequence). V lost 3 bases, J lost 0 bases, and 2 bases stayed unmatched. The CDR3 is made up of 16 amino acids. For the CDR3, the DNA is TGTGCCAGCAGCTCCGGACAGGGGGCAACTAATGAAAAACTGTTTTTT. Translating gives CASSSGQGATNEKLFF.

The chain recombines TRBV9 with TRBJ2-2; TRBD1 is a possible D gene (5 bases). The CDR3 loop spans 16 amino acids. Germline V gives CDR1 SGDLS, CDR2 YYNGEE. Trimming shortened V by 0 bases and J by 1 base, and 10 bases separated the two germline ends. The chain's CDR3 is CASSVEVGENTGELFF. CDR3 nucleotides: TGTGCCAGCAGCGTAGAGGTAGGGGAGAACACCGGGGAGCTGTTTTTT. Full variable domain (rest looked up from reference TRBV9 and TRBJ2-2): DSGVTQTPKHLITATGQRVTLRCSPRSGDLSVYWYQQSLDQGLQFLIQYYNGEERAKGNILERFSAQQFPDLHSELNLSSLELGDSALYFCASSVEVGENTGELFFGEGSRLTVL.

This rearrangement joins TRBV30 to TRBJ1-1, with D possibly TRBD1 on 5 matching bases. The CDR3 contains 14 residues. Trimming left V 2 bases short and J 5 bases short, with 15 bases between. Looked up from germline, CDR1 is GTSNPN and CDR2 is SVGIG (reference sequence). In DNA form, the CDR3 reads TGTGCCTGGAGTAAGCAGGGTCTTTGGACTGAAGCTTTCTTT. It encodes CAWSKQGLWTEAFF.

CDR3 in DNA: TGTGCCTCGCGGCAGGGGCCCGCTGAAGCTTTCTTT. Protein: CASRQGPAEAFF. The V call is TRBV30, the J call TRBJ1-1; TRBD1 is a possible D gene (6 bases). The CDR3 length is 12 residues. V lost 7 bases, J lost 6 bases, and 15 bases lay in between. The germline CDR1 and CDR2 sequences are GTSNPN and SVGIG (reference sequence).

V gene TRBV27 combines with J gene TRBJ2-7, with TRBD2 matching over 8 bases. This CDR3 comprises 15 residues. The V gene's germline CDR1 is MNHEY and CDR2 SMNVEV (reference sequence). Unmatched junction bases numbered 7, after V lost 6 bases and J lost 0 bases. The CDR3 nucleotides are TGTGCCAGCAGGCCCGGGGGGGGCTTCTCCTACGAGCAGTACTTC. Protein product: CASRPGGGFSYEQYF.

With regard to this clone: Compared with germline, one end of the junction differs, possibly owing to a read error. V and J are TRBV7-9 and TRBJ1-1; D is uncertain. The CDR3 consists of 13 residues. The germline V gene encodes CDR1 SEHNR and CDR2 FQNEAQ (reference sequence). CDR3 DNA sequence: TGTTCCAGCAGCTTAGCGGGCCCTCGGGGAGCTTTCTTT. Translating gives CSSSLAGPRGAFF.

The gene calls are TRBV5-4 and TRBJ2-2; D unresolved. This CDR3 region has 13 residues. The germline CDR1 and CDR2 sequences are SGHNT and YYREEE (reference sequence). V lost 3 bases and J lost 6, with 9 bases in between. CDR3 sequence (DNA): TGTGCCAGCAGCTCCCTTGGAGCCGGGGAGCTGTTTTTT. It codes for CASSSLGAGELFF.

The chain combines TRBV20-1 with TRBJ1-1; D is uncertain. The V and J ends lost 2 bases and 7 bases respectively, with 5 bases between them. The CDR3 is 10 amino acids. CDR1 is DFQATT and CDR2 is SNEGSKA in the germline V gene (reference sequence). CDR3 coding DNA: TGCAGTGCTAGAACGGGTGAAGCTTTCTTT. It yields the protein CSARTGEAFF.

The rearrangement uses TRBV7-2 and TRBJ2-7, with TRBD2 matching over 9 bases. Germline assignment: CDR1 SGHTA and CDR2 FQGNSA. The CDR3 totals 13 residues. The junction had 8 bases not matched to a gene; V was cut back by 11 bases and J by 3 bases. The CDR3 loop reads CAEGQRGDYEQYF. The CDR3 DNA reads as TGTGCCGAAGGACAGCGGGGGGACTACGAGCAGTACTTC.

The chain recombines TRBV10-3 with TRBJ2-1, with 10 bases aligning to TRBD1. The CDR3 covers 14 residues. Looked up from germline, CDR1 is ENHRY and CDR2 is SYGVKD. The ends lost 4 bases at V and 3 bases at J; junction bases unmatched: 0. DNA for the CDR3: TGTGCCATCAGTGGGACAGGGGGCTACAATGAGCAGTTCTTC. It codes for CAISGTGGYNEQFF.

The CDR3 loop reads CASSQGPSGQGLTGELFF. The CDR3 coding sequence is TGTGCCAGCAGCCAAGGGCCCTCGGGACAGGGGTTAACCGGGGAGCTGTTTTTT. The chain links TRBV7-6 to TRBJ2-2, with 10 nucleotides matching TRBD1. J gave up 5 bases and V 5 bases, and 14 bases lay outside the gene matches. The CDR3 consists of 18 residues. CDR1 and CDR2 (germline): SGHVS, FNYEAQ.

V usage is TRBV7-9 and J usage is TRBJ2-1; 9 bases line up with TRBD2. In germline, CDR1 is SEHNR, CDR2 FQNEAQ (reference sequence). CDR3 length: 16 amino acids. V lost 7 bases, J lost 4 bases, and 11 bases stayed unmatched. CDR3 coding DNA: TGTGCCAGCAACTCGATGACTAGCGGACATTACAATGAGCAGTTCTTC. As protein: CASNSMTSGHYNEQFF.